A single sample gave rise to the 30 T cell receptor beta chains below, sequenced in a study of identical twins (dated by TCRdb to the mid-2010s). The library was built by means of 5' RACE. The instrument was an Illumina HiSeq 2000. Clones were called with MiXCR by TCRdb after fastp trimmed the public reads at Q25, and only in-frame beta chains were retained. Records with the same CDR3 protein are collapsed into one entry carrying the most frequent genes and DNA. The sample records about 480,000 distinct CDR3 sequences, 13% to 15% of which are singletons. The ten top clones hold around 0.48% of the sample. A further study also used this sample, focusing on yellow fever vaccine responses in identical twins.

Material for sequencing was CD4+ T cells sorted from blood. Every receptor here comes from a woman under 30 in good health.

This chain joins TRBV19 and TRBJ2-3, with TRBD2 matching 10 bases. The CDR3 extends over 15 amino acids. The ends lost 5 bases at V and 2 bases at J; junction bases unmatched: 4. Germline loops: CDR1 LNHDA, CDR2 SQIVND (reference sequence). The CDR3 bases are TGTGCCAGTAGTGGACTAGCGGTGCTCACAGATACGCAGTATTTT. The encoded protein is CASSGLAVLTDTQYF.

V and J are TRBV7-9 and TRBJ2-7, with no clear D. This CDR3 spans 11 amino acids. V lost 2 bases and J 5 bases, leaving 4 bases between the germline ends. Germline CDR1 SEHNR, CDR2 FQNEAQ (reference sequence). This chain's CDR3 is CASSLIDEQYF. The CDR3 DNA sequence: TGTGCCAGCAGCTTAATCGACGAGCAGTACTTC. The whole variable domain, remainder taken from reference TRBV7-9 and TRBJ2-7, is DTGVSQNPRHKITKRGQNVTFRCDPISEHNRLYWYRQTLGQGPEFLTYFQNEAQLEKSRLLSDRFSAERPKGSFSTLEIQRTEQGDSAMYLCASSLIDEQYFGPGTRLTVT.

This clonotype was recorded a few times. The chain carries TRBV20-1 and TRBJ2-1; 9 nucleotides agree with TRBD1. Germline lookup yields CDR1 DFQATT and CDR2 SNEGSKA (reference sequence). The CDR3 totals 16 residues. The junction had 10 bases not matched to a gene; V was cut back by 3 bases and J by 4 bases. In DNA form, the CDR3 reads TGCAGTGCTAGGGCATCAACAGGGGGCTGGTACAATGAGCAGTTCTTC. This gives the protein CSARASTGGWYNEQFF.

This chain links TRBV29-1 with TRBJ1-2; no clear D. The CDR3 is 15 amino acids. Germline CDR1 reads SQVTM; CDR2 reads ANQGSEA. Between the trimmed V and J ends, which lost 0 bases and 2 bases, there was a span of 13 bases. CDR3 amino acids: CSVEDVGLANYGYTF. In nucleotides, the CDR3 is TGCAGCGTTGAAGATGTGGGTTTGGCGAACTATGGCTACACCTTC.

This chain uses TRBV7-9 with TRBJ2-2, with 9 bases aligning to TRBD1. The CDR3 spans 15 residues. The germline V gene encodes CDR1 SEHNR and CDR2 FQNEAQ (reference sequence). The ends lost 7 bases at V and 4 bases at J; junction bases unmatched: 7. The CDR3 loop is CASTHGTGTTGELFF. CDR3 bases: TGTGCCAGCACCCACGGGACAGGGACCACCGGGGAGCTGTTTTTT.

This clonotype was counted a few times. The chain couples TRBV30 to TRBJ2-1; D possibly matches TRBD1 or TRBD2 (5 bases each). Germline CDR1 GTSNPN, CDR2 SVGIG (reference sequence). The CDR3 sequence is 15 residues long. V shed 5 bases and J shed 7 bases, with 21 bases lying between them. The CDR3 nucleotides are TGTGCCTGGTGGCCAATGGGGCGGGTGGGGAATGAGCAGTTCTTC. Amino acid sequence: CAWWPMGRVGNEQFF.

This clonotype was observed a few times. The chain carries TRBV9 and TRBJ2-7; 9 bases fit TRBD1. Germline-derived CDR1 and CDR2 are SGDLS and YYNGEE. V shed 3 bases, J shed 3 bases, and the junction held 1 base outside the gene matches. The CDR3 has 13 amino acids. CDR3 sequence (DNA): TGTGCCAGCAGCGCGACAGGGGGCTACGAGCAGTACTTC. The encoded protein is CASSATGGYEQYF.

V is TRBV5-4 and J is TRBJ2-7, with D maybe TRBD2 (5 bases). This CDR3 region has 13 residues. Trimming left V 0 bases short and J 5 bases short, with 9 bases between. From germline, CDR1 is SGHNT and CDR2 YYREEE (reference sequence). The DNA for the CDR3 is TGTGCCAGCAGCTTGGCGGACGGGAACGAGCAGTACTTC. Protein sequence: CASSLADGNEQYF.

This clonotype was observed a few times. The rearrangement links TRBV6-2 or TRBV6-3 to TRBJ2-7; TRBD2 matches 12 bases. V dropped 8 bases and J dropped 5; count of bases not matched to a gene: 4. The germline V gene has CDR1 MNHEY and CDR2 SVGEGT. The CDR3 runs 13 residues. CDR3 in amino acids: CASHLAGGNEQYF. The CDR3 DNA follows: TGTGCCAGCCACCTAGCGGGAGGGAACGAGCAGTACTTC.

Remarks on this clonotype: A much bigger clone sits one base away, suggesting this may be a read error. The chain links TRBV6-1 to TRBJ1-1; D unresolved. The CDR3 has 13 residues. Germline lookup yields CDR1 MNHNS and CDR2 SASEGT. The CDR3: CSSSDTWNTEAFF. The CDR3 DNA follows: TGTTCCAGCAGTGACACCTGGAACACTGAAGCTTTCTTT.

This clonotype was detected a few times. The V and J genes are TRBV29-1 and TRBJ2-2; D might be TRBD1 or TRBD2, each matching 5 bases. The V end was cut by 6 bases, the J end by 2 bases, with 16 bases between. Germline values: CDR1 SQVTM, CDR2 ANQGSEA. This CDR3 is 15 amino acids long. CDR3 coding DNA: TGCAGCGTGCTCCCGGGACCGAGAAACACCGGGGAGCTGTTTTTT. Protein product: CSVLPGPRNTGELFF.

J is TRBJ2-7 and V is TRBV12-3 or TRBV12-4, with TRBD2 matching 9 bases. J gave up 6 bases and V 2 bases, and 2 bases lay outside the gene matches. The CDR3 spans 13 residues. CDR3 sequence: CASSLLAGSEQYF. For the CDR3, the DNA is TGTGCCAGCAGTTTACTAGCGGGGTCCGAGCAGTACTTC.

This clonotype was detected ten times or more. The chain couples TRBV4-3 to TRBJ2-3, with D possibly matching TRBD2 (6 bases). Trimming shortened V by 4 bases and J by 3 bases, and 11 bases separated the two germline ends. The CDR3 is 14 residues long. Germline loops: CDR1 LGHNA, CDR2 YSLEER. CDR3 amino acids: CASSRLALTDTQYF. DNA for the CDR3: TGCGCCAGCAGCCGGCTAGCGCTAACAGATACGCAGTATTTT.

V usage is TRBV5-6 and J usage is TRBJ2-2; no definite D call. The germline gives CDR1 SGHDT, CDR2 YYEEEE. The CDR3 contains 14 residues. The ends were cut back, 3 bases at V and 6 bases at J, with 12 bases in the middle. The CDR3 DNA follows: TGTGCCAGCAGCTATCGCCAAAAGCCCGGGGAGCTGTTTTTT. This gives the protein CASSYRQKPGELFF.

This sequence joins TRBV29-1 and TRBJ2-5; tentative D call: TRBD1 (5 bases). Deletions cut 5 bases from V and 1 base from J, with 11 bases between. CDR1 SQVTM and CDR2 ANQGSEA come from the germline V gene. This CDR3 has 13 residues. CDR3 amino acids: CSVRRQIQETQYF. CDR3 sequence (DNA): TGCAGCGTTCGCAGACAGATCCAAGAGACCCAGTACTTC.

This clonotype was found a few times. The rearrangement links TRBV19 to TRBJ2-7; either TRBD1 or TRBD2 may supply D (6 bases each). The CDR3 runs 15 residues. Trimming left V 3 bases short and J 0 bases short, with 12 bases between. Germline assignment: CDR1 LNHDA and CDR2 SQIVND (reference sequence). This CDR3 is CASSMGGYGSYEQYF. CDR3 DNA sequence: TGTGCCAGTAGTATGGGGGGCTACGGCTCCTACGAGCAGTACTTC.

In this sample, this clonotype turned up many times. V usage is TRBV6-1 and J usage is TRBJ2-1; 9 nucleotides agree with TRBD1. The V gene end was trimmed by 6 bases and the J gene end by 15 bases; junction bases not matched to a gene: 9. CDR1 MNHNS and CDR2 SASEGT come from the germline V gene. The CDR3 sequence is 12 residues long. In DNA, the CDR3 is TGTGCCAGCAGAGCAACAGGGGGCTGGGGGTTCTTC. It encodes CASRATGGWGFF.

This clonotype has only a few counts. The junction and the germline gene differ at one end; a read error may be behind it. This chain uses TRBV6-2 or TRBV6-3 with TRBJ2-5, with D possibly matching TRBD1 (5 bases). The CDR3 length is 12 residues. Germline V gene data show CDR1 as MNHEY and CDR2 as SVGEGT. The CDR3, as DNA: TGTGCCAGCGGTTACAGGAGCGAGACCCAGTACTTC. Its protein product is CASGYRSETQYF.

The rearrangement uses TRBV5-6 and TRBJ2-1; no firm D call. The CDR3 sequence is 12 residues long. Germline V gives CDR1 SGHDT, CDR2 YYEEEE. Trimming stripped 5 bases from V and 10 bases from J, with 13 bases between. In DNA form, the CDR3 reads TGTGCCAGCAGTCGGACCTCTTGGGAGCAGTTCTTC. Its translation is CASSRTSWEQFF.

This chain links TRBV3-1 with TRBJ2-1; a weak D match, TRBD2 (6 bases). Between the trimmed V and J ends, which lost 0 bases and 8 bases, there was a span of 14 bases. This CDR3 is 15 amino acids long. Per the germline V gene, CDR1 is LGHDT and CDR2 is YNNKEL (reference sequence). CDR3 bases: TGTGCCAGCAGCCAAGAGAGTAGCGGAGGGGATGAGCAGTTCTTC. Translated: CASSQESSGGDEQFF.

The V and J genes are TRBV7-9 and TRBJ2-3, with 7 bases lining up with TRBD2. The CDR3 spans 15 residues. The ends lost 5 bases at V and 2 bases at J; junction bases unmatched: 7. The germline CDR1 and CDR2 sequences are SEHNR and FQNEAQ (reference sequence). The CDR3 spells CASSRSGGNTDTQYF. As DNA, the CDR3 is TGTGCCAGCAGCCGATCGGGGGGAAACACAGATACGCAGTATTTT.

This clonotype was counted between two and nine times. The chain employs TRBV6-2 or TRBV6-3 and TRBJ2-7; D perhaps matches TRBD2 (5 bases). Trimming stripped 10 bases from V and 0 bases from J, with 19 bases between. The V gene's germline CDR1 is MNHEY and CDR2 SVGEGT. CDR3 length: 15 amino acids. The CDR3 loop is CATLAPAGRSYEQYF. The CDR3 coding sequence is TGTGCCACACTCGCACCGGCGGGCCGCTCCTACGAGCAGTACTTC.

The gene calls are TRBV6-5 and TRBJ1-5; D not resolved. Germline V gene data show CDR1 as MNHEY and CDR2 as SVGAGI. Trimming pared 0 bases from V and 6 bases from J, leaving 9 bases between. CDR3 size: 14 residues. This CDR3 is CASSYSLGFQPQHF. The CDR3 nucleotides are TGTGCCAGCAGTTACTCGTTAGGGTTTCAGCCCCAGCATTTT.

V is TRBV9 and J is TRBJ2-3; TRBD2 is a possible D gene (6 bases). The CDR3 contains 15 residues. Germline assignment: CDR1 SGDLS and CDR2 YYNGEE. V was trimmed by 2 bases and J by 1 base, leaving 11 bases between them. The CDR3 reads CASSVSGLRTDTQYF. The DNA for the CDR3 is TGTGCCAGCAGCGTTTCGGGACTCCGCACAGATACGCAGTATTTT.

The chain has TRBV5-1 and TRBJ2-3, with D unresolved. This CDR3 has 12 residues. Trimming stripped 6 bases from V and 5 bases from J, with 10 bases between. The germline V gene encodes CDR1 SGHRS and CDR2 YFSETQ. The CDR3 coding sequence is TGCGCCAGCACCTCCTGGGGAGATACGCAGTATTTT. Translated, it gives CASTSWGDTQYF.

This clonotype was seen more than once but under ten times. One end of the junction varies from germline; a read error may be responsible. V gene TRBV10-3 combines with J gene TRBJ1-1; possibly TRBD1 for D (6 bases). This CDR3 has 16 amino acids. Germline V lookup: CDR1 ENHRY, CDR2 SYGVKD. The CDR3: CAISEHYRVDEPDAFF. In DNA, the CDR3 is TGTGCCATCAGTGAACACTACAGGGTTGACGAGCCTGACGCTTTCTTT.

This sequence joins TRBV18 and TRBJ2-4, with 7 bases matching TRBD1. This CDR3 region has 14 residues. V lost 3 bases to trimming and J lost 1 base; unmatched junction nucleotides: 0. Per the germline V gene, CDR1 is KGHSH and CDR2 is LQKENI. The CDR3 DNA follows: TGTGCCAGCTCACCGACAGGGGCCAAAAACATTCAGTACTTC. It encodes CASSPTGAKNIQYF.

The chain combines TRBV2 with TRBJ1-2; D is undetermined. Trimming took 11 bases from V and 8 from J, leaving 18 bases between them. Germline CDR1 is SNHLY and CDR2 is FYNNEI. This CDR3 has 12 amino acids. CDR3 nucleotides: TGTGCCTACCGATCAGCCCCTCGCGGCTACACCTTC. It encodes CAYRSAPRGYTF.

This sequence joins TRBV28 and TRBJ2-5; D is unresolved. CDR3 length: 13 residues. CDR1 MDHEN and CDR2 SYDVKM come from the germline V gene. V lost 3 bases, J lost 2 bases, and 7 bases lay in between. As DNA, the CDR3 is TGTGCCAGCAGTTTTGTGCATCAAGAGACCCAGTACTTC. Translating gives CASSFVHQETQYF.

This clonotype was counted at least ten times. V gene TRBV25-1 combines with J gene TRBJ2-7; 7 nucleotides match TRBD1. J lost 2 bases, V lost 1 base, and 11 bases had no gene match. CDR3 length: 17 amino acids. Germline V gives CDR1 MGHDK, CDR2 SYGVNS. The CDR3 sequence is CASSEFGTATGAYEQYF. In nucleotides, the CDR3 is TGTGCCAGCAGTGAATTCGGGACAGCCACAGGGGCCTACGAGCAGTACTTC.